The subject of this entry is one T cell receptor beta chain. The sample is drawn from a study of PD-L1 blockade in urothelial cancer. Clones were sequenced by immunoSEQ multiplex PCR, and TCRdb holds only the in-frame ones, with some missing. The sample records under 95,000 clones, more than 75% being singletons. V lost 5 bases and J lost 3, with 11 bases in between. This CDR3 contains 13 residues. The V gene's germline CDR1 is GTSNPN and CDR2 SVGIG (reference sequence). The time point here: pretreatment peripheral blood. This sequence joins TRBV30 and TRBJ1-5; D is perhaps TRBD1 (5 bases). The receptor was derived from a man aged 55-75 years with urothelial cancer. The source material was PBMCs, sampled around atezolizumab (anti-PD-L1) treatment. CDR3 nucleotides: TGTGCCTGGGACCAGGGTCCCAATCAGCCCCAGCATTTT. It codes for CAWDQGPNQPQHF.